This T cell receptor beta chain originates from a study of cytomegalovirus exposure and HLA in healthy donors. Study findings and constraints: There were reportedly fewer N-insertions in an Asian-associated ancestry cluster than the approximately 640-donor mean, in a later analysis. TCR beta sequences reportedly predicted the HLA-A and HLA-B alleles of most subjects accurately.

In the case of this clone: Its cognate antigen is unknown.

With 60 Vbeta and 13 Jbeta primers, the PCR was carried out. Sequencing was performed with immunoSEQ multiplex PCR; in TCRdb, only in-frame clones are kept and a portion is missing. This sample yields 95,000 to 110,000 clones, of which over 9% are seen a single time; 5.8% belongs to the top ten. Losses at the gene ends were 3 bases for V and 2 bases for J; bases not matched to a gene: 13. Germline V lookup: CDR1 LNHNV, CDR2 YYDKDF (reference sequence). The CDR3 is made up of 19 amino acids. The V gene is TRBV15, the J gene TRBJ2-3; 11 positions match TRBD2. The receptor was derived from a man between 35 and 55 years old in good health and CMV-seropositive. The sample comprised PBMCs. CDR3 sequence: CATSSKGGPGLAVTDTQYF. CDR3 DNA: TGTGCCACCAGCAGTAAGGGGGGACCGGGACTAGCGGTCACAGATACGCAGTATTTT. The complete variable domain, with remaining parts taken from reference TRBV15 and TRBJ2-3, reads DAMVIQNPRYQVTQFGKPVTLSCSQTLNHNVMYWYQQKSSQAPKLLFHYYDKDFNNEADTPDNFQSRRPNTSFCFLDIRSPGLGDTAMYLCATSSKGGPGLAVTDTQYFGPGTRLTVL.